This T cell receptor (beta chain) was captured in a study of T cell changes during pregnancy in multiple sclerosis. The CDR3 length is 16 residues. V lost 3 bases and J lost 2; bases outside the gene matches: 7. CDR1 and CDR2 from the germline V gene are SEHNR and FQNEAQ (reference sequence). The method was immunoSEQ multiplex PCR; TCRdb's version includes in-frame clones alone and lacks a portion of them. The repertoire has about 48,000 clones, roughly 88% of them found once; the top ten carry over 0.95%. The input for sequencing was CD4+ T cells from peripheral blood mononuclear cells, taken in the second trimester of pregnancy. This TCR was sampled from a female donor with multiple sclerosis, enrolled in a pregnancy study. This sequence joins TRBV7-9 and TRBJ2-3; 8 nucleotides align to TRBD2. In DNA, the CDR3 is TGTGCCAGCAGCTTTCTGGGCGGGAGGATCACAGATACGCAGTATTTT. It translates to CASSFLGGRITDTQYF.